One sample yielded the 15 T cell receptor beta chains listed below, sequenced in a study of monozygotic twins with inflammatory bowel disease. For each CDR3 protein, TCRdb gives one entry from its re-call of the 5' RACE reads, without DNA. This sample contains a few hundred thousand distinct CDR3 sequences. The sample taken for sequencing was blood. All receptors come from a human donor with ulcerative colitis or Crohn's disease, or a healthy co-twin of an affected twin (not recorded which).

The chain couples TRBV18 to TRBJ2-1; the TRBD1 assignment by TCRdb is unverifiable without DNA. CDR3 size: 13 residues. CDR1 is KGHSH, CDR2 LQKENI, per germline. The CDR3 loop reads CASSNRVRNEQFF.

CDR3 loop: CASSEKRGSRREAFF. The chain recombines TRBV6-1 with TRBJ1-1; absent DNA, TCRdb's TRBD1 call cannot be checked. Germline CDR1 is MNHNS and CDR2 is SASEGT. This CDR3 contains 15 residues.

The gene calls are TRBV6-5 and TRBJ1-2; without DNA, the TCRdb call of TRBD1 cannot be checked. This CDR3 is 17 amino acids long. Germline lookup yields CDR1 MNHEY and CDR2 SVGAGI. The CDR3 here is CASSYRGRLGQGKGYTF.

Here the CDR3 reads CASSKRASVFSYNEQFF. The chain has TRBV21-1 and TRBJ2-1; TCRdb calls TRBD2, which cannot be checked without DNA. TRBV21-1 constitutes a pseudogene. The CDR3 extends over 17 amino acids.

The gene calls are TRBV6-5 and TRBJ2-6; TCRdb gives TRBD2 as the D gene, but with no DNA this cannot be confirmed. The CDR3 loop spans 18 amino acids. CDR1 MNHEY and CDR2 SVGAGI come from the germline V gene. CDR3 sequence: CASSYSLAGGSGANVLTF.

The chain uses TRBV25-1 and TRBJ2-1; TCRdb picks TRBD1, but there is no DNA to check that call. Germline CDR1 and CDR2: MGHDK and SYGVNS. CDR3 length equals 14 residues. The CDR3 here is CASSESVGRNEQFF.

This chain uses TRBV5-1 with TRBJ2-7; no DNA is available, so the TRBD2 call from TCRdb remains unchecked. Germline CDR1 and CDR2: SGHRS and YFSETQ. The CDR3 spans 13 residues. CDR3 protein: CASTRDYNYEQYF.

The CDR3 loop is CASSPTVQAYEQYF. J is TRBJ2-7 and V is TRBV18. The CDR3 extends over 14 amino acids. Per the germline V gene, CDR1 is KGHSH and CDR2 is LQKENI.

V usage is TRBV7-2 and J usage is TRBJ2-6. The CDR3 extends over 11 amino acids. Germline CDR1 is SGHTA and CDR2 is FQGNSA. The CDR3 loop reads CASSSLNVLTF.

The chain is built from TRBV5-6 and TRBJ2-1; checking the TCRdb D call of TRBD1 is not possible without DNA. There are 14 residues in the CDR3. The germline V gene has CDR1 SGHDT and CDR2 YYEEEE. This CDR3 reads CASCFGRGLDEQFF.

This chain links TRBV4-1 with TRBJ2-1; the D call from TCRdb, TRBD1, cannot be confirmed without DNA. The CDR3 extends over 16 amino acids. The germline V gene has CDR1 MGHRA and CDR2 YSYEKL. Here the CDR3 reads CASSQAGLSSYNEQFF.

The chain uses TRBV5-1 and TRBJ1-1; lacking DNA, the TRBD1 call made by TCRdb goes unchecked. CDR1 SGHRS and CDR2 YFSETQ come from the germline V gene. This CDR3 is 15 amino acids long. CDR3 amino acids: CASSRQAQGNTEAFF.

The gene calls are TRBV29-1 and TRBJ2-5; the D call from TCRdb, TRBD2, cannot be confirmed without DNA. The CDR3 runs to 13 residues. Germline values: CDR1 SQVTM, CDR2 ANQGSEA. The CDR3 protein is CSVVGRGQETQYF.

The gene calls are TRBV29-1 and TRBJ2-1; the D call of TRBD1 rests on TCRdb alone, since no DNA is present to check it. From germline, CDR1 is SQVTM and CDR2 ANQGSEA. This CDR3 has 15 amino acids. CDR3: CSFRPGFLGYNEQFF.

The rearrangement joins TRBV20-1 to TRBJ2-3; TCRdb calls TRBD2, which cannot be checked without DNA. There are 17 residues in the CDR3. Germline V gene lookup returns CDR1 DFQATT and CDR2 SNEGSKA (reference sequence). The CDR3 region is CSASRTSGGPGTDTQYF.